This T cell receptor beta chain is drawn from a study of long-term antiretroviral therapy in people with HIV. Version v3.0 of the immunoSEQ assay ran at survey level. TCRdb keeps only in-frame clones here, not all; method: immunoSEQ multiplex PCR. The sample consists of roughly 15,000 clones, roughly 82% of them appearing once. Per the germline V gene, CDR1 is SGHVS and CDR2 is FNYEAQ. Trimming removed 1 base from V and 0 bases from J, with 16 bases in between. The CDR3 contains 19 residues. Specimens carried roughly 0.95-11 million cryopreserved PBMC before DNA extraction. The receptor's source is a man aged 25-45 years with HIV. The sample here was unsorted PBMCs, taken 0.4 years after starting antiretroviral therapy. V and J are TRBV7-6 and TRBJ2-6; possibly TRBD1 or TRBD2 for D (5 bases each). The CDR3 reads CASSLVGLAPYSGANVLTF. The CDR3 DNA is TGTGCCAGCAGCTTAGTGGGGCTAGCCCCTTACTCTGGGGCCAACGTCCTGACTTTC.